This TCR beta chain was obtained from a study of T cells in Graves' hyperthyroidism and ophthalmopathy. Study conclusions and caveats: The model made its ophthalmopathy prediction, and onset followed a median about 6 months later. Most thyroid clonotypes expanded above 0.001 were also detected in blood.

Germline V gives CDR1 LGHNT, CDR2 FRNRAP. Deletions cut 0 bases from V and 1 base from J, with 18 bases between. The CDR3 extends over 18 amino acids. The source of the PBMCs was approximately 9.5 ml of fresh peripheral blood. Amplified TCR beta CDR3 regions came from RNA transcripts. RT-PCR in the first round (using the HTBI primer set) targeted the TCR CDR3. TCRdb re-derived calls from the multiplex PCR reads in MiXCR, one entry per CDR3 protein. Of some 360,000 distinct CDR3 sequences in the sample, around a sixth were seen once. This clonotype was seen many times. The antigen is undetermined. The source material was blood. The sequence derives from a woman between 40 and 55 years old with Graves' ophthalmopathy. V and J are TRBV12-5 and TRBJ1-1; D unclear. The CDR3 is CASGLVRIAKTANTEAFF. In DNA form, the CDR3 reads TGTGCTAGTGGTTTGGTACGGATAGCCAAGACCGCGAACACTGAAGCTTTCTTT.